The 14 T cell receptor beta chains given below trace back to one sample, sequenced in a study of cytomegalovirus exposure and HLA in healthy donors. With 60 Vbeta and 13 Jbeta primers, the PCR was carried out. Using immunoSEQ multiplex PCR, the repertoire was profiled, and TCRdb retains in-frame clones only, with some absent. This table holds around 150,000 clones. Sequenced: PBMCs. All receptors come from a man aged 25 to 45 in good health and CMV-seronegative.

The chain uses TRBV11-2 and TRBJ2-7; D is uncertain. Germline values: CDR1 SGHAT, CDR2 FQNNGV. This CDR3 has 12 amino acids. V dropped 6 bases and J dropped 5 bases, with 11 bases sitting between them. The chain's CDR3 is CASSKEFNEQYF. DNA for the CDR3: TGTGCCAGCAGTAAGGAGTTCAACGAGCAGTACTTC.

The chain is built from TRBV6-1 and TRBJ2-3; 7 positions match TRBD2. Germline V gives CDR1 MNHNS, CDR2 SASEGT. The CDR3 covers 15 residues. V shed 3 bases and J 4 bases; nucleotides not matched to a gene: 7. The CDR3 reads CASSETSGRADTQYF. The CDR3 DNA is TGTGCCAGCAGTGAGACGTCAGGGAGGGCAGATACGCAGTATTTT.

The chain has TRBV6-6 and TRBJ2-5; 8 positions match TRBD2. The length of the CDR3 is 15 residues. The germline gives CDR1 MNHNY, CDR2 SVGAGI (reference sequence). Losses at the gene ends were 5 bases for V and 3 bases for J; bases not matched to a gene: 8. CDR3 loop: CASSRAGTREETQYF. The CDR3 nucleotides are TGTGCCAGCAGTCGCGCCGGGACTAGAGAAGAGACCCAGTACTTC.

The rearrangement uses TRBV27 and TRBJ2-1, with no clear D. The CDR3 totals 14 residues. Deletions cut 0 bases from V and 4 bases from J, with 7 bases between. Per the germline V gene, CDR1 is MNHEY and CDR2 is SMNVEV (reference sequence). This CDR3 is CASSLSQSYNEQFF. The CDR3, as DNA: TGTGCCAGCAGTTTATCGCAGTCTTACAATGAGCAGTTCTTC.

V gene TRBV19 combines with J gene TRBJ2-3; the match to TRBD1 covers 8 bases. Germline CDR1 and CDR2: LNHDA and SQIVND (reference sequence). Germline trimming cut 6 bases from V and 2 bases from J; bases unmatched to any gene: 4. The CDR3 spans 14 residues. CDR3 loop: CASRGTGSTDTQYF. For the CDR3, the DNA is TGTGCCAGTAGAGGGACAGGTTCCACAGATACGCAGTATTTT.

The chain uses TRBV12-5 and TRBJ2-7; weak D call: TRBD1 (5 bases). Germline CDR1 reads LGHNT; CDR2 reads FRNRAP. CDR3 length: 14 amino acids. V lost 5 bases, J lost 3 bases, and 14 bases lay in between. Here the CDR3 reads CASGPYQGGYEQYF. The CDR3 DNA reads TGTGCTAGTGGTCCCTATCAGGGCGGCTACGAGCAGTACTTC.

This chain joins TRBV12-5 and TRBJ2-5, with D unclear. The J call may not be correct, given that the DNA end is closer to TRBJ2-7. The CDR3 length is 11 residues. CDR1 LGHNT and CDR2 FRNRAP come from the germline V gene. The CDR3 sequence: CASGWGYEQYF. The CDR3 region has the DNA TGTGCTAGTGGATGGGGCTACGAGCAGTACTTC.

This chain uses TRBV10-3 with TRBJ1-1, with 10 nucleotides matching TRBD1. The length of the CDR3 is 17 residues. V shed 2 bases and J 1 base; nucleotides not matched to a gene: 7. Germline V gene lookup returns CDR1 ENHRY and CDR2 SYGVKD. As DNA, the CDR3 is TGTGCCATCAGTGAGCCCTCCGGGACAGGGGAGAACACTGAAGCTTTCTTT. Translated, it gives CAISEPSGTGENTEAFF.

V usage is TRBV30 and J usage is TRBJ1-5, with TRBD1 matching 11 bases. The J segment lost 7 bases and the V segment lost 5 bases, leaving 7 bases of the junction unmatched. Germline CDR1 and CDR2: GTSNPN and SVGIG (reference sequence). The CDR3 has 14 residues. CDR3 sequence: CAWSAGQGEQPQHF. CDR3 nucleotide sequence: TGTGCCTGGTCCGCGGGACAGGGGGAACAGCCCCAGCATTTT.

V gene TRBV9 combines with J gene TRBJ2-7; 7 bases fit TRBD2. The CDR3 has 15 amino acids. Looked up from germline, CDR1 is SGDLS and CDR2 is YYNGEE. J gave up 2 bases and V 3 bases, and 8 bases lay outside the gene matches. The CDR3 here is CASSGRGTNPYEQYF. The CDR3 DNA follows: TGTGCCAGCAGCGGTCGGGGGACTAACCCCTACGAGCAGTACTTC. Full variable domain (remainder filled in from reference TRBV9 and TRBJ2-7): DSGVTQTPKHLITATGQRVTLRCSPRSGDLSVYWYQQSLDQGLQFLIQYYNGEERAKGNILERFSAQQFPDLHSELNLSSLELGDSALYFCASSGRGTNPYEQYFGPGTRLTVT.

Here the CDR3 reads CASSYSIQGNTEAFF. The CDR3 DNA is TGTGCCAGCAGTTACTCGATACAGGGGAACACTGAAGCTTTCTTT. The chain recombines TRBV6-6 with TRBJ1-1; TRBD1 might be the D (6 bases). The CDR3 is made up of 15 amino acids. Germline V CDR1 and CDR2: MNHNY, SVGAGI (reference sequence). V was trimmed by 0 bases and J by 1 base, leaving 9 bases between them.

The chain links TRBV6-5 to TRBJ2-2; tentatively, D is TRBD2 (6 bases). The CDR3 spans 13 residues. V lost 2 bases, J lost 7 bases, and 8 bases lay in between. The germline CDR1 and CDR2 sequences are MNHEY and SVGAGI. CDR3 protein: CASSYRGNGELFF. CDR3 DNA sequence: TGTGCCAGCAGTTACCGGGGGAACGGGGAGCTGTTTTTT.

The chain employs TRBV6-5 and TRBJ2-7, with 7 nucleotides matching TRBD1. CDR3 size: 13 residues. Germline CDR1 reads MNHEY; CDR2 reads SVGAGI. V lost 10 bases to trimming and J lost 3 bases; unmatched junction nucleotides: 9. CDR3 nucleotide sequence: TGTGCCACCGCACATCCAGGGGGCTACGAGCAGTACTTC. It specifies CATAHPGGYEQYF.

The rearrangement joins TRBV5-1 to TRBJ2-1; 7 bases fit TRBD2. Germline V gene sequence: CDR1 SGHRS, CDR2 YFSETQ. The CDR3 is 16 amino acids. With 4 bases clipped from V and 10 bases from J, the junction kept 17 bases outside the gene matches. CDR3 sequence (DNA): TGCGCCAGCAGCATCGAGCGGGGAGCCTTACAATCGGAGCAGTTCTTC. This gives the protein CASSIERGALQSEQFF.